A selection of T cell receptor beta chains follows, all from one sample in a study of CD8 T cells in acute hepatitis C reinfection. Sequencing used immunoSEQ multiplex PCR; TCRdb keeps in-frame clones, though not all of them. The sample lists over 30,000 clones; 70% to 90% were seen once. Sequencing was done on a sample of naive CD8+ T cells from PBMCs. These receptors were obtained from a woman aged 18-29 years who spontaneously cleared hepatitis C infection. Both conserved end residues are part of each CDR3. Fields, in order: D gene, clone size, J gene, V gene, CDR3 protein, CDR3 DNA. The D gene is left open where the match is weak. The listing skips clone size in some rows; elsewhere it reads once, few, many or a size class.

.,few,TRBJ1-3,TRBV10-3,CAISVYGSGNTIYF,TGTGCCATCAGTGTATACGGGTCTGGAAACACCATATATTTT
TRBD2,.,TRBJ2-5,TRBV11-2,CASSPPLAAQETQYF,TGTGCCAGCAGCCCCCCCCTAGCGGCCCAAGAGACCCAGTACTTC
.,.,TRBJ2-1,TRBV11-2,CASSLGPLRHEQFF,TGTGCCAGCAGCTTAGGGCCACTTCGACATGAGCAGTTCTTC
.,once,TRBJ2-5,TRBV27,CASSLLGQETQYF,TGTGCCAGCAGTCTCCTCGGTCAAGAGACCCAGTACTTC
.,.,TRBJ1-1,TRBV7-8,CASSSKAVPGTEAFF,TGTGCCAGCAGCTCTAAGGCCGTCCCCGGCACTGAAGCTTTCTTT
.,once,TRBJ1-2,TRBV7-9,CASSYVYGGYGYTF,TGTGCCAGCAGCTACGTCTACGGAGGCTATGGCTACACCTTC
TRBD1,.,TRBJ1-2,TRBV9,CASSVARDREIPNYGYTF,TGTGCCAGCAGCGTAGCACGGGACAGAGAAATCCCTAACTATGGCTACACCTTC
TRBD1,.,TRBJ2-1,TRBV7-8,CASSLVPGQGANEQFF,TGTGCCAGCAGCTTGGTCCCGGGACAGGGGGCCAATGAGCAGTTCTTC
.,.,TRBJ1-2,TRBV9,CASSVVDGYTF,TGTGCCAGCAGCGTAGTCGATGGCTACACCTTC
TRBD1,.,TRBJ1-1,TRBV12-5,CASAPVAGTVVNTEAFF,TGTGCTAGTGCCCCGGTTGCTGGGACAGTGGTTAACACTGAAGCTTTCTTT
TRBD1,.,TRBJ2-7,TRBV19,CASSATGGYEQYF,TGTGCCAGTAGTGCTACAGGGGGCTACGAGCAGTACTTC
.,.,TRBJ1-4,TRBV5-5,CASSFGDEKLFF,TGTGCCAGCAGCTTCGGGGACGAAAAACTGTTTTTT
.,.,TRBJ2-5,TRBV29-1,CSVLTETQYF,TGCAGCGTCCTTACGGAGACCCAGTACTTC
.,.,TRBJ2-1,TRBV27,CASREYPHNEQFF,TGTGCCAGTCGGGAGTATCCCCACAATGAGCAGTTCTTC
TRBD1,few,TRBJ1-1,TRBV4-1,CASNYRTGNTEAFF,TGCGCCAGCAACTATCGGACAGGGAACACTGAAGCTTTCTTT
TRBD2,.,TRBJ2-2,TRBV5-1,CASSSILSGRNTGELFF,TGCGCCAGCAGCTCCATTTTGAGCGGGAGGAATACCGGGGAGCTGTTTTTT
.,.,TRBJ2-3,TRBV4-1,CASSQGAVYDTQYF,TGCGCCAGCAGCCAAGGGGCCGTTTATGATACGCAGTATTTT
.,.,TRBJ1-2,TRBV4-1,CASSQQVDGYTF,TGCGCCAGCAGCCAACAAGTGGACGGCTACACCTTC
.,.,TRBJ2-1,TRBV30,CAWSVLGTEQFF,TGTGCCTGGAGTGTTCTAGGTACTGAGCAGTTCTTC
.,.,TRBJ1-1,TRBV4-1,CASSFFGPTSNTEAFF,TGCGCCAGCAGCTTCTTTGGCCCGACTTCGAACACTGAAGCTTTCTTT
.,once,TRBJ2-1,TRBV27,CASSLSSQFNEQFF,TGTGCCAGCAGTTTATCGTCCCAATTCAATGAGCAGTTCTTC
.,.,TRBJ2-2,TRBV7-8,CASSLARELFF,TGTGCCAGCAGCCTAGCAAGGGAGCTGTTTTTT
.,.,TRBJ2-1,TRBV7-9,CASSFIVKSDNEQFF,TGTGCCAGCAGCTTTATTGTAAAATCAGACAATGAGCAGTTCTTC
.,.,TRBJ2-1,TRBV25-1,CASSDPTRISYNEQFF,TGTGCCAGCAGCGACCCCACCCGAATCTCCTACAATGAGCAGTTCTTC
.,.,TRBJ2-3,TRBV27,CASSSSLGGGTDTQYF,TGTGCCAGCAGTTCCTCCCTTGGGGGCGGCACAGATACGCAGTATTTT
.,.,TRBJ2-5,TRBV7-8,CASSKQAAGETQYF,TGTGCCAGCAGCAAGCAGGCGGCGGGCGAGACCCAGTACTTC
.,.,TRBJ1-2,TRBV14,CASSQDNNYGYTF,TGTGCCAGCAGCCAAGATAACAACTATGGCTACACCTTC
.,.,TRBJ2-5,TRBV27,CASRGSIETQYF,TGTGCCAGCAGGGGGAGTATAGAGACCCAGTACTTC
.,few,TRBJ1-1,TRBV7-2,CASSLQGPNTEAFF,TGTGCCAGCAGCTTACAGGGGCCTAACACTGAAGCTTTCTTT